This TCR beta chain was sequenced for a study of cytomegalovirus exposure and HLA in healthy donors. Vbeta (60) and Jbeta (13) primers were used in the PCR. Only in-frame clones appear in the TCRdb table, and some are missing; sequencing was by immunoSEQ multiplex PCR. Counted here are 76,000 or so clones, 65% to 85% occurring once; the ten biggest clones make up about 16%. CDR3 length: 13 residues. The germline V gene encodes CDR1 GTSNPN and CDR2 SVGIG (reference sequence). V was pared by 8 bases and J by 1 base, with 11 bases between. Material: PBMCs. The genes are TRBV30 and TRBJ1-4; no reliable D call. This receptor was obtained from a woman between 40 and 55 years old in good health and CMV-seropositive. CDR3: CASQKVTNEKLFF. The CDR3 region has the DNA TGTGCCAGCCAAAAAGTAACTAATGAAAAACTGTTTTTT.